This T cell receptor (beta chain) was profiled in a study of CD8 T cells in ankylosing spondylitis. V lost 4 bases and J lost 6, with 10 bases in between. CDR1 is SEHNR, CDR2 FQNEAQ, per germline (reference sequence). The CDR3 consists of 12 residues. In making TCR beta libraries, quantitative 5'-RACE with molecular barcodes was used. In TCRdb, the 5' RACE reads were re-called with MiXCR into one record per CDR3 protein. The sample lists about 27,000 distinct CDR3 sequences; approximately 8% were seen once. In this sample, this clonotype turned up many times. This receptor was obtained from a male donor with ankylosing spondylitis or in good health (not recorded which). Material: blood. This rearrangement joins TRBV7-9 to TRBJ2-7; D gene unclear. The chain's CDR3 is CASSSSTLEQYF. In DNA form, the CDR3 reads TGTGCCAGCAGCTCCTCCACCCTCGAGCAGTACTTC.